This T cell receptor beta chain came from a study of TIL therapy for anti-PD-1-resistant metastatic lung cancer. Across the study: Several tumors were EGFR-mutant and two were ALK-rearranged.

Time point here: pre-treatment sample, taken before nivolumab and TIL therapy. The tumor samples were excised metastases, mostly pleural nodules or supraclavicular lymph nodes. Tumor harvest preceded PD-1/PD-L1 blockade, followed by nivolumab treatment. Enrollment ran from October 2017 to early 2020. V lost 5 bases and J 0 bases, leaving 5 bases between the germline ends. Germline V gene data show CDR1 as SEHNR and CDR2 as FQNEAQ (reference sequence). The length of the CDR3 is 13 residues. The libraries were made with immunoSEQ v3. Assay: immunoSEQ multiplex PCR; the TCRdb copy retains only in-frame clones and omits some. The sample has approximately 97,000 clones; just over 65% are singletons.

The specimen was tumor tissue, collected at baseline. V and J are TRBV7-9 and TRBJ1-5; D remains unclear. The receptor was derived from a person between 25 and 80 years old with non-small cell lung cancer. CDR3 sequence: CASSILSNQPQHF. The CDR3 DNA sequence: TGTGCCAGCAGCATCCTTAGCAATCAGCCCCAGCATTTT.